The present entry profiles one T cell receptor (beta chain) with its context. Its antigen is not known. The CDR3 runs 16 residues. Germline CDR1 is SGHNT and CDR2 is YYREEE (reference sequence). The V gene lost 9 bases and the J gene lost 1 base, with 19 bases spanning the gap. In the PCR, 60 Vbeta and 13 Jbeta primers were used. Only in-frame clones appear in the TCRdb table, and some are missing; sequencing was by immunoSEQ multiplex PCR. The data hold 130,000 to 150,000 clones, with 79% observed a single time. The entry originates in a study of cytomegalovirus exposure and HLA in healthy donors. General observations from the study: Cytomegalovirus association was listed for about 170 TCR beta chains. A highly shared variant cluster was judged a likely technical artifact. Immune exposure information comprised only CMV serostatus.

V usage is TRBV5-4 and J usage is TRBJ2-2; TRBD2 might be the D (5 bases). The sample comprised PBMCs. The receptor comes from a woman in her thirties or forties in good health and CMV-seropositive. This CDR3 is CATTVDVAGNTGELFF. The CDR3 region has the DNA TGTGCCACAACCGTCGACGTCGCGGGGAACACCGGGGAGCTGTTTTTT. Using reference TRBV5-4 and TRBJ2-2 for the parts outside the CDR3, the full variable domain is ETGVTQSPTHLIKTRGQQVTLRCSSQSGHNTVSWYQQALGQGPQFIFQYYREEENGRGNFPPRFSGLQFPNYSSELNVNALELDDSALYLCATTVDVAGNTGELFFGEGSRLTVL.